This T cell receptor (beta chain) came from a study of blood T cells in healthy people across ages (dated by TCRdb to 2013 to 2016). General notes on the study: Template switching captured roughly one uniquely barcoded TCR beta cDNA molecule per two T cells in model experiments. The donors were split into four age groups: young (average around 15 years), middle-aged (over 35), aged (more than 55) and long-lived (under 85). The study measured age-related changes in TCR beta repertoire diversity using deep sequencing normalized with unique cDNA molecular identifiers. Two additional independent replicas of 1 million unique cDNA reads from the same blood draw were analyzed for two donors (one aged 18 to 30 and one aged 80 or older). Donors of different ages were randomly distributed across sequencing lanes to avoid experimental bias. The investigation overall reported the following: Observed TCR beta diversity per million T cells fell roughly linearly with age, and a significant reduction was already apparent by age roughly 40. Bulk unsorted PBMC profiling prevented conclusive comparison of naive and antigen-experienced compartments. The long-lived group showed more naive CD4+ T cells, fewer expanded clones and increased TCR diversity than the aged group, suggesting age selection. A strong correlation was found between observed TCR beta diversity and the percentage of naive T cells measured by flow cytometry. Total diversity estimates from one million sequenced T cells were considered lower bounds and underestimates. Because donor CMV infection status was unknown, age-related changes in expanded clonotypes were potentially confounded.

Systemically healthy Caucasian individuals from Russia, some 36 in total and aged roughly 6 to 100 years, were included as donors. Each donor gave 8 to 10 milliliters of peripheral blood, collected into EDTA-treated Vacutainer tubes. Ficoll-Paque density-gradient centrifugation was used to isolate PBMCs, with at least 7 million obtained per sample. Trizol reagent was used to extract total RNA from the PBMCs, yielding at least 6 micrograms per sample. For every donor, flow cytometry on a PBMC aliquot measured the percentage of naive CD45RAhigh/CD27high T cells. Library construction relied on 5' RACE. Instrument on record: Illumina HiSeq 2500. A second PCR of about 6 to 12 cycles was performed with a sample-barcoded 5' primer and a J-beta primer mix. A unique molecular identifier was introduced onto each TCR beta cDNA molecule by a template-switch 5' adaptor carrying 12 random nucleotides. Each sample yielded at least 2.5 million CDR3-containing paired-end reads. First-strand cDNA synthesis was performed from all RNA using the Mint cDNA synthesis kit, with priming by a TRBC-specific oligonucleotide. Following uracil-DNA glycosylase treatment, all cDNA underwent a first 18-cycle PCR with the universal primers M1SS and BC2_uni_R. The study's processing was this. Normalization of each sample was performed by random selection of 1 million high-quality reads, each carrying a distinct molecular identifier. Instead of being binned into consensus sequences, reads with shared molecular identifiers were discarded. MiTCR, with a Q25 quality threshold and the strictest error-elimination algorithm, was used for CDR3 identification, clonotype clustering and error correction. A nonparametric unseen species model with Euler transformation was used to estimate lower-bound total TCR beta diversity. TCRdb trimmed the raw reads at Q25, called clones with MiXCR and kept productive beta chains. Rows with a matching CDR3 protein are joined into one entry that keeps the most common DNA and genes. The V and J calls and clone size are TCRdb's, not the authors'. In all, the sample holds 710,000 or so distinct CDR3 sequences, and 20% to 25% of those were seen once. The ten largest clonotypes hold less than 25% of the sample.

This clonotype was recorded a few times. Its specific antigen is unknown. No much larger clone is present one base from it, and per-base qualities are unavailable. V loses 3 bases, J loses 2 bases, and the germline ends lie 10 bases apart. CDR1 and CDR2 are read off the germline V gene as SQVTM and ANQGSEA. Measured from the cysteine to the phenylalanine, the CDR3 is 13 residues long. The only DNA kept is the CDR3, 39 bases in frame from the first base. The sequence links TRBV29-1 to TRBJ2-5, and possibly TRBD1, on 6 matching bases. Material: blood. This clonotype was sampled from a man between 65 and 85 years old in good health. The CDR3 region has the sequence CSVDRGGQETQYF. In nucleotide form, the sequence is TGCAGCGTTGACAGGGGCGGGCAAGAGACCCAGTACTTC.